This T cell receptor (beta chain) was found in a study of T cells in tuberculosis. Turning to the study itself: IGRA-negative adolescents, IGRA-positive adolescents with latent tuberculosis and adults with active tuberculosis formed this South African cohort.

Produced via immunoSEQ multiplex PCR; TCRdb's table is partial and in-frame only. The sample comprises about 41,000 clones, roughly 96% of which are singletons, and approximately 3.8% rests with the top ten. Unsorted cryopreserved PBMC were sequenced, averaging around 100,000 T cells per clinical donor. V was trimmed by 3 bases and J by 6 bases, leaving 8 bases between them. Germline loops: CDR1 SNHLY, CDR2 FYNNEI. The CDR3 covers 12 residues. Overall study findings and caveats: The TCR-beta difference was not significant; alpha differences partly reflected length.

Remarks on this clone: The target antigen is unknown.

The clonotype was recovered from a donor aged 10 to 29 with latent tuberculosis or without tuberculosis infection. V usage is TRBV2 and J usage is TRBJ1-1; D remains ambiguous. What was sequenced was PBMCs. For the CDR3, the DNA is TGTGCCAGCAGTGAGAGGGCGGCTGAAGCTTTCTTT. Translated, it gives CASSERAAEAFF.